Presented here are 24 T cell receptor beta chains from one specimen sequenced in a study of cytomegalovirus exposure and HLA in healthy donors. The protocol was immunoSEQ multiplex PCR, while the TCRdb copy is restricted to in-frame clones and leaves out a portion. The data contain tens of thousands of clones, 89% of them singletons. The sequenced sample consisted of PBMCs. All receptors derive from a woman between 18 and 29 years old in good health and CMV-seronegative.

The V and J genes are TRBV7-9 and TRBJ1-1; perhaps TRBD1 as D (5 bases). The CDR3 spans 14 residues. V lost 5 bases and J lost 1, with 11 bases in between. The V gene's germline CDR1 is SEHNR and CDR2 FQNEAQ (reference sequence). The DNA for the CDR3 is TGTGCCAGCAGCCCTCGGGGGTCGAACACTGAAGCTTTCTTT. This translates into CASSPRGSNTEAFF.

The rearrangement joins TRBV11-2 to TRBJ2-1; no firm D call. Trimming removed 3 bases at V and 3 bases at J, with 6 bases between. Per germline, CDR1 SGHAT and CDR2 FQNNGV. The CDR3 is made up of 13 amino acids. The CDR3 nucleotides are TGTGCCAGCAGCTTTCTCGGCTACAATGAGCAGTTCTTC. It is translated as CASSFLGYNEQFF. Full variable domain (rest looked up from reference TRBV11-2 and TRBJ2-1): EAGVAQSPRYKIIEKRQSVAFWCNPISGHATLYWYQQILGQGPKLLIQFQNNGVVDDSQLPKDRFSAERLKGVDSTLKIQPAKLEDSAVYLCASSFLGYNEQFFGPGTRLTVL.

J is TRBJ1-2 and V is TRBV27; the D is unclear. CDR1 and CDR2 from the germline V gene are MNHEY and SMNVEV (reference sequence). V was clipped by 6 bases and J by 7 bases, with 18 bases between them. CDR3 length equals 14 residues. The CDR3 DNA reads TGTGCCAGCAGCCTCAACGGAGCAGCGGCTGGCTACACCTTC. Translated, it gives CASSLNGAAAGYTF.

The chain links TRBV19 to TRBJ1-5; 9 bases match TRBD1. This CDR3 comprises 15 residues. Germline V gene lookup returns CDR1 LNHDA and CDR2 SQIVND (reference sequence). J was trimmed by 7 bases and V by 2 bases; bases with no gene match: 6. CDR3 DNA sequence: TGTGCCAGTAGTATAACCGGGACAGGGTACCAGCCCCAGCATTTT. Protein product: CASSITGTGYQPQHF.

This clone was seen a single time. Here the CDR3 reads CASRLAGPSNEQFF. DNA for the CDR3: TGTGCCAGCCGACTAGCGGGGCCTTCCAATGAGCAGTTCTTC. The chain employs TRBV6-1 and TRBJ2-1; 11 bases match TRBD2. The CDR3 sequence is 14 residues long. Per germline, CDR1 MNHNS and CDR2 SASEGT. Trimming cost V 8 bases and J 6 bases; bases outside gene matches: 6.

On this clone itself: Within the sample, other DNA sequences also encode this same CDR3. The V gene is TRBV5-6, the J gene TRBJ2-7; 7 nucleotides agree with TRBD1. The CDR3 spans 13 residues. With V trimmed by 1 base and J by 3 bases, 1 base remained unmatched. Germline loops: CDR1 SGHDT, CDR2 YYEEEE. The CDR3 region is CASSLTGDYEQYF. CDR3 in DNA: TGTGCCAGCAGCTTGACAGGGGACTACGAGCAGTACTTC.

This chain joins TRBV18 and TRBJ1-1; possible D gene TRBD1, 5 bases. Trimming removed 3 bases at V and 0 bases at J, with 14 bases between. The CDR3 is 16 residues long. Germline values: CDR1 KGHSH, CDR2 LQKENI. CDR3 residues: CASSPTALIMNTEAFF. CDR3 DNA sequence: TGTGCCAGCTCACCGACAGCTCTAATAATGAACACTGAAGCTTTCTTT.

The chain has TRBV19 and TRBJ2-3; weak D call: TRBD2 (5 bases). This CDR3 has 15 residues. Germline V gene lookup returns CDR1 LNHDA and CDR2 SQIVND (reference sequence). V dropped 5 bases and J dropped 0 bases, with 12 bases sitting between them. CDR3 coding DNA: TGTGCCAGTAGTCCAACTAGTTCTAGCACAGATACGCAGTATTTT. This translates into CASSPTSSSTDTQYF.

V and J are TRBV18 and TRBJ1-1, with TRBD1 as a possible D gene (6 bases). The CDR3 has 14 amino acids. CDR1 KGHSH and CDR2 LQKENI come from the germline V gene. V lost 2 bases, J lost 5 bases, and 12 bases lay in between. CDR3 nucleotide sequence: TGTGCCAGCTCACCAGACAGGTTTGGAACTGAAGCTTTCTTT. Its protein product is CASSPDRFGTEAFF.

Notes on this clone: One end of the junction fails to match germline, which may point to a read error. The V and J genes are TRBV6-1 and TRBJ2-1, with a possible D match to TRBD1 (6 bases). CDR3 length: 15 amino acids. CDR1 MNHNS and CDR2 SASEGT come from the germline V gene. The CDR3 sequence: CASSEFGQSFNEQFF. For the CDR3, the DNA is TGTGCCAGCAGTGAGTTTGGACAGTCCTTCAATGAGCAGTTCTTC.

The V call is TRBV19, the J call TRBJ1-5; possible D gene TRBD1, 6 bases. This CDR3 has 13 amino acids. Germline-derived CDR1 and CDR2 are LNHDA and SQIVND (reference sequence). V was pared by 6 bases and J by 3 bases, with 9 bases between. This CDR3 reads CASSGTPNQPQHF. CDR3 DNA sequence: TGTGCCAGTAGCGGGACACCCAATCAGCCCCAGCATTTT.

The chain carries TRBV29-1 and TRBJ2-1, with 8 bases fitting TRBD1. The germline gives CDR1 SQVTM, CDR2 ANQGSEA. The CDR3 sequence is 12 residues long. V gave up 6 bases and J gave up 8 bases; unmatched junction bases: 6. In nucleotides, the CDR3 is TGCAGCGTGATGACAGGGGACCATGAGCAGTTCTTC. Translating gives CSVMTGDHEQFF.

The gene calls are TRBV19 and TRBJ1-5; D remains ambiguous. In germline, CDR1 is LNHDA, CDR2 SQIVND (reference sequence). The CDR3 contains 9 residues. V shed 10 bases and J shed 6 bases, with 4 bases lying between them. DNA of the CDR3: TGTGCCACCGGTCAGCCCCAGCATTTT. Encoded protein: CATGQPQHF.

This chain links TRBV9 with TRBJ1-2, with TRBD1 matching over 7 bases. The J segment lost 0 bases and the V segment lost 2 bases, leaving 4 bases of the junction unmatched. The CDR3 spans 15 residues. Looked up from germline, CDR1 is SGDLS and CDR2 is YYNGEE. CDR3 sequence (DNA): TGTGCCAGCAGCGTCGACGGGACAGCTAACTATGGCTACACCTTC. It is translated as CASSVDGTANYGYTF.

The CDR3 region has the DNA TGTGCCAGCAGCAGGACTAGCGAGAACACCGGGGAGCTGTTTTTT. Its translation is CASSRTSENTGELFF. The V gene is TRBV28, the J gene TRBJ2-2, with 9 nucleotides matching TRBD2. Per the germline V gene, CDR1 is MDHEN and CDR2 is SYDVKM. The trim removed 6 bases at V and 1 base at J, leaving 3 bases unmatched. CDR3 length equals 15 residues.

The V gene is TRBV6-1, the J gene TRBJ2-7; 7 bases are a match to TRBD2. Germline trimming cut 6 bases from V and 4 bases from J; bases unmatched to any gene: 12. Germline values: CDR1 MNHNS, CDR2 SASEGT. The CDR3 length is 15 residues. The CDR3 DNA sequence: TGTGCCAGCAGGACCCCTTCGGGGGGAGTATACGAGCAGTACTTC. Protein: CASRTPSGGVYEQYF.

The J gene is TRBJ1-5, the V gene TRBV7-2; tentatively, D is TRBD1 (6 bases). The CDR3 has 17 amino acids. The germline V gene has CDR1 SGHTA and CDR2 FQGNSA. The V and J ends lost 5 bases and 2 bases respectively, with 19 bases between them. The CDR3 protein is CASSLLTGTSGNQPQHF. Here the CDR3 DNA reads TGTGCCAGCAGCCTCCTAACCGGGACATCGGGCAATCAGCCCCAGCATTTT.

In its sample, this clone was seen once. The chain links TRBV28 to TRBJ1-2; D is perhaps TRBD1 (6 bases). Trimming left V 7 bases short and J 6 bases short, with 18 bases between. Germline V gives CDR1 MDHEN, CDR2 SYDVKM. The CDR3 spans 14 residues. The CDR3 region is CASTGGQGRDGYTF. The CDR3 DNA is TGTGCCAGCACAGGCGGGCAGGGGAGGGATGGCTACACCTTC.

The CDR3 spells CASSQQGGVAEAFF. CDR3 in DNA: TGTGCCAGCAGCCAGCAGGGAGGGGTGGCTGAAGCTTTCTTT. The V and J genes are TRBV9 and TRBJ1-1; tentatively, D is TRBD1 (5 bases). The V end lost 4 bases, the J end lost 6 bases, and 16 bases lay between the germline ends. CDR1 is SGDLS and CDR2 is YYNGEE in the germline V gene. This CDR3 spans 14 amino acids.

V gene TRBV5-1 combines with J gene TRBJ2-1; 8 nucleotides match TRBD2. Germline V gives CDR1 SGHRS, CDR2 YFSETQ. The ends lost 5 bases at V and 6 bases at J; junction bases unmatched: 13. This CDR3 has 16 amino acids. The CDR3 protein is CASRYQAGLASNEQFF. As DNA, the CDR3 is TGCGCCAGCAGGTATCAAGCCGGACTAGCCTCCAATGAGCAGTTCTTC.

V usage is TRBV5-6 and J usage is TRBJ2-7, with a possible D match to TRBD1 (6 bases). Trimming pared 5 bases from V and 2 bases from J, leaving 17 bases between. Germline lookup yields CDR1 SGHDT and CDR2 YYEEEE. The CDR3 spans 15 residues. CDR3 sequence: CASRQSVTGTYEQYF. CDR3 DNA: TGTGCCAGCAGACAATCCGTAACAGGGACCTACGAGCAGTACTTC.

This sequence joins TRBV10-2 and TRBJ1-5, with 8 bases identical to TRBD1. Losses at the gene ends were 8 bases for V and 4 bases for J; bases not matched to a gene: 4. Germline CDR1 reads WSHSY; CDR2 reads SAAADI. The CDR3 is 13 amino acids. The CDR3 loop is CASGGQGNQPQHF. In nucleotides, the CDR3 is TGCGCCAGCGGTGGACAGGGTAATCAGCCCCAGCATTTT.

This chain links TRBV18 with TRBJ2-1; no clear D. Germline values: CDR1 KGHSH, CDR2 LQKENI. The CDR3 has 12 residues. Deletions cut 5 bases from V and 6 bases from J, with 8 bases between. In DNA, the CDR3 is TGTGCCAGCTCATCGACTCGCAATGAGCAGTTCTTC. This translates into CASSSTRNEQFF.

CDR3 sequence (DNA): TGTGCCAGCTCACCCGGGGGGAGCGGGTCATACTACGAGCAGTACTTC. Protein sequence: CASSPGGSGSYYEQYF. The chain joins TRBV18 to TRBJ2-7, with 7 bases identical to TRBD2. Germline CDR1 KGHSH, CDR2 LQKENI. CDR3 size: 16 residues. V dropped 3 bases and J dropped 3; count of bases not matched to a gene: 11.